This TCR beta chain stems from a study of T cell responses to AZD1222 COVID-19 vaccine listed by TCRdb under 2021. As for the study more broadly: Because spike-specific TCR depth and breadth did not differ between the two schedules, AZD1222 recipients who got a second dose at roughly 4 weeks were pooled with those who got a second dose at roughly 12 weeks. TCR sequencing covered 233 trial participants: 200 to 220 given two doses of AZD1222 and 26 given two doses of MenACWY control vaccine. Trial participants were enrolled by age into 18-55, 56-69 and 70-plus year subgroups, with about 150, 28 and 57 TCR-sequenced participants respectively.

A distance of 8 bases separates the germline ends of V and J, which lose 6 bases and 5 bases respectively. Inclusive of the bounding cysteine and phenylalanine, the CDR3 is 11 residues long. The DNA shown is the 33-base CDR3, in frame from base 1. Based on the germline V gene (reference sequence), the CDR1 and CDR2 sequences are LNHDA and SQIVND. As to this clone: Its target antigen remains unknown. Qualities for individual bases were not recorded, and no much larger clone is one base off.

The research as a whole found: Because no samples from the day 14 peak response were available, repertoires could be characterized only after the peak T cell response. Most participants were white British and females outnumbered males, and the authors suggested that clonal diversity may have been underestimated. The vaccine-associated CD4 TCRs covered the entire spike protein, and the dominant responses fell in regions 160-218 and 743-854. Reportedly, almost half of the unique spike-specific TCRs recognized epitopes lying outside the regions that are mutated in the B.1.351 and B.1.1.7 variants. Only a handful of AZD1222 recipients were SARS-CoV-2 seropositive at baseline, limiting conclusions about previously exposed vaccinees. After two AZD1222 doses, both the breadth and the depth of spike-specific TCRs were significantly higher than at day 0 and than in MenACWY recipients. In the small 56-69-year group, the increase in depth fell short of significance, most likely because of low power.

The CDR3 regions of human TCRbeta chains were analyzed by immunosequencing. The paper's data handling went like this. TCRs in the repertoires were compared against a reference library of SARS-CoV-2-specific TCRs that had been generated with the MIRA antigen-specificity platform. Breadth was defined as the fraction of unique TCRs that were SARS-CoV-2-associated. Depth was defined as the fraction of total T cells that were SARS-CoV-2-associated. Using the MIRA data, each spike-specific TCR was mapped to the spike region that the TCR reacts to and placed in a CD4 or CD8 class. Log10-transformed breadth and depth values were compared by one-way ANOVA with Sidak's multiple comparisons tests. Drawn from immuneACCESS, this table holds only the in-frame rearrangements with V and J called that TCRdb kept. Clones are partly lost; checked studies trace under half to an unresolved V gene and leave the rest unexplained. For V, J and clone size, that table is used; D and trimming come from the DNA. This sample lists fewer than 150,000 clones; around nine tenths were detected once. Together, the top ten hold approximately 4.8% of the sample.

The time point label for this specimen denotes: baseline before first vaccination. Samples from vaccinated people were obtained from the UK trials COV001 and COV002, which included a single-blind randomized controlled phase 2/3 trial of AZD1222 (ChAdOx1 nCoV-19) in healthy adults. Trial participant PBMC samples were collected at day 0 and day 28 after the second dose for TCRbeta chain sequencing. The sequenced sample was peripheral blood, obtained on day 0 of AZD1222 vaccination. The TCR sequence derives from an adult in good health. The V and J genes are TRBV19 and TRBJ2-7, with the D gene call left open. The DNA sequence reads TGTGCCAGTAGCCCCGGGCACGAGCAGTACTTC. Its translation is CASSPGHEQYF.